Listed below are T cell receptor beta chains from one sample, sequenced in a study of OX40 agonist ivuxolimab in advanced cancers. Sequencing used immunoSEQ multiplex PCR; TCRdb keeps in-frame clones, though not all of them. The table shows 95,000 to 150,000 clones, with approximately 92% occurring only once. This specimen consisted of CD4+ or CD8+ T cells sorted from blood, obtained in a trial of the OX40 agonist ivuxolimab. The receptors shown here come from an adult with an advanced solid tumor such as melanoma, head and neck, liver or kidney cancer. The CDR3 runs from the conserved cysteine through the conserved F or W. D genes are given only for firm matches. Clone size is given for some rows only: seen once, a few or many times, or a class if the clone is expanded.

V gene	clone size	D gene	J gene	CDR3 DNA	CDR3 protein
TRBV19	.	.	TRBJ1-2	TGTGCCAGTAGTATCGGGGGTAACTATGGCTACACCTTC	CASSIGGNYGYTF
TRBV9	.	TRBD1	TRBJ1-1	TGTGCCAGCAGCGTAGCAGGGGGCAGTACTGAAGCTTTCTTT	CASSVAGGSTEAFF
TRBV15	.	TRBD1	TRBJ2-5	TGTGCCACCAGCAGAGGTGACAGGGAAGAGACCCAGTACTTC	CATSRGDREETQYF
TRBV5-1	.	.	TRBJ2-6	TGCGCCAGCAGCGCAGGAGGGGGCGAGTCTGGGGCCAACGTCCTGACTTTC	CASSAGGGESGANVLTF
TRBV18	.	.	TRBJ1-3	TGTGCCAGCTCACCTGGGCAGCACTCTGGAAACACCATATATTTT	CASSPGQHSGNTIYF
TRBV19	.	.	TRBJ1-3	TGTGCCAGTAGTACCCGGGGCTCTGGAAACACCATATATTTT	CASSTRGSGNTIYF
TRBV20-1	.	.	TRBJ2-3	TGCAGTGCCAGCACAGATACGCAGTATTTT	CSASTDTQYF
TRBV28	.	.	TRBJ2-2	TGTGCCAGCAGTTTCCGGGTGAGAGACACCGGGGAGCTGTTTTTT	CASSFRVRDTGELFF
TRBV6-5	few	.	TRBJ1-2	TGTGCCAGCAGTTACGCCTTAGGTGGTTCCTATGGCTACACCTTC	CASSYALGGSYGYTF
TRBV6-5	.	TRBD1	TRBJ2-2	TGTGCCAGCAGTCCGCTGACAGGGAGTATCGGGGAGCTGTTTTTT	CASSPLTGSIGELFF
TRBV1	.	.	TRBJ1-1	TGCACCAGCAGCCTCCCGGGAGGGGGCGAAACTGAAGCTTTCTTT	CTSSLPGGGETEAFF
TRBV28	.	.	TRBJ2-7	TGTGCCAGCAGTTTATTGGGCAGGGAGGCCTACGAGCAGTACTTC	CASSLLGREAYEQYF
TRBV6-4	.	TRBD2	TRBJ2-1	TGTGCCAGCAGTCGTACCGGGAGGGGCCGTGAGCAGTTCTTC	CASSRTGRGREQFF
TRBV28	.	TRBD1	TRBJ1-1	TGTGCCAGCAGTTTTTCAGGGGGTGAGTACACTGAAGCTTTCTTT	CASSFSGGEYTEAFF
TRBV28	.	TRBD2	TRBJ2-1	TGTGCCAGCAGTTTAGGTGCACTAGCGGGGGTCTACAATGAGCAGTTCTTC	CASSLGALAGVYNEQFF
TRBV18	.	TRBD1	TRBJ2-7	TGTGCCAGCTCACCCCTGCTGACAGGGGGACGGCTCGAGCAGTACTTC	CASSPLLTGGRLEQYF
TRBV5-8	.	.	TRBJ1-1	TGTGCCAGCATCATTAAAGGAGGCGGTAACACTGAAGCTTTCTTT	CASIIKGGGNTEAFF
TRBV30	.	.	TRBJ1-5	TGTGCCTGGAAGGATGGACACGGTCCTCCCCCGTTCAGCAATCAGCCCCAGCATTTT	CAWKDGHGPPPFSNQPQHF
TRBV7-3	.	TRBD2	TRBJ2-2	TGTGCCAGCAGCTCCGGTAGCGGGGGGACCGGGGAGCTGTTTTTT	CASSSGSGGTGELFF
TRBV7-9	once	TRBD2	TRBJ2-1	TGTGCCAGCAGCGTCCGGGGGGATGAGCAGTTCTTC	CASSVRGDEQFF
TRBV15	.	TRBD2	TRBJ2-3	TGTGCCACCAGCGTTGATCTAGCGGCTGATACGCAGTATTTT	CATSVDLAADTQYF
TRBV7-7	once	.	TRBJ2-3	TGTGCCAGCAGCTTAGAAGGGACAGATACGCAGTATTTT	CASSLEGTDTQYF
TRBV28	.	TRBD2	TRBJ2-3	TGTGCCAGCAGCCCGCCGCTAGCGGGGCCTGCTAGCACAGATACGCAGTATTTT	CASSPPLAGPASTDTQYF
TRBV25-1	.	.	TRBJ2-7	TGTGCCAGCAGTGAATACGCGGGACGCTCCTACGAGCAGTACTTC	CASSEYAGRSYEQYF
TRBV6-1	.	.	TRBJ2-3	TGTGCCAGCAGTGTGGGACTGTATACGCAGTATTTT	CASSVGLYTQYF
TRBV28	.	.	TRBJ1-1	TGTGCCAGCAAGTTGCGGCTCACTGAGGCTTTCTTT	CASKLRLTEAFF
TRBV6-1	.	.	TRBJ2-1	TGTGCCAGCAGTTGGAGCTCCTACAATGAGCAGTTCTTC	CASSWSSYNEQFF
TRBV6-5	once	TRBD1	TRBJ1-1	TGTGCCAGCAGTGAAGGGGGCCGCACTGAAGCTTTCTTT	CASSEGGRTEAFF
TRBV5-5	.	.	TRBJ2-1	TGTGCCAGCAGCTTGGTTGGTGAGCAGTTCTTC	CASSLVGEQFF
TRBV5-1	.	.	TRBJ2-1	TGCGCCAGCAGCTTGGCCGGGACTCAAAGCTCCTACAATGAGCAGTTCTTC	CASSLAGTQSSYNEQFF
TRBV7-6	.	.	TRBJ2-5	TGTGCCAGCAGCTCTCGGTTGGGGGAGACCCAGTACTTC	CASSSRLGETQYF
TRBV9	.	TRBD1	TRBJ1-2	TGTGCCAGCAGCGTAGCTAGGGACAGGGTGACAAACTATGGCTACACCTTC	CASSVARDRVTNYGYTF
TRBV18	.	.	TRBJ1-1	TGTGCCAGCTCACCAGCCAGGGTGGGCACTGAAGCTTTCTTT	CASSPARVGTEAFF
TRBV6-1	.	.	TRBJ1-2	TGTGCCAGCAGTGAAGCGGCGCTGGCCAACTATGGCTACACCTTC	CASSEAALANYGYTF
TRBV11-2	.	.	TRBJ1-6	TGTGCCAGCAGCTTAGATTCAGGAGGGATGAAATCACCCCTCCACTTT	CASSLDSGGMKSPLHF
TRBV6-1	.	.	TRBJ2-3	TGTGCCAGCAGTGAAGTTTGGCAGTTAAGGACAGATACGCAGTATTTT	CASSEVWQLRTDTQYF
TRBV19	.	TRBD2	TRBJ2-1	TGTGCCAGTAGTTCAGCGGGGGGCCGCTACAATGAGCAGTTCTTC	CASSSAGGRYNEQFF
TRBV4-1	.	.	TRBJ2-5	TGCGCCAGCAGCCAAGAGCAGCTAGCCAAGACCCAGTACTTC	CASSQEQLAKTQYF
TRBV4-2	once	.	TRBJ2-7	TGTGCCAGCAGCCAAGAGGGGAATTGGGCCTACGAGCAGTACTTC	CASSQEGNWAYEQYF
TRBV2	.	.	TRBJ1-5	TGTGCCAGCTCCACCGGGGCAGCCGGACCCGTGGCTCAGCCCCAGCATTTT	CASSTGAAGPVAQPQHF
TRBV21-1	.	.	TRBJ1-1	TGTGCCAGCACCTACTTCATGAACACTGAAGCTTTCTTT	CASTYFMNTEAFF
TRBV7-8	.	.	TRBJ2-2	TGTGCCAGCAGCTTAGGTCCGAGGGCAACGAACACCGGGGAGCTGTTTTTT	CASSLGPRATNTGELFF